This T cell receptor beta chain is drawn from a study of blood T cells in healthy people across ages. Findings and caveats of the study: Roughly linear declines in TCR beta diversity per million T cells occurred with age.

Isolation per sample recovered at least 6 million PBMCs. For this clonotype: Its specificity is unknown.

With a J-beta primer mix and a sample-barcoded 5' primer, a second PCR ran about 6 to 11 cycles. Individual samples furnished no less than 3 million CDR3-containing paired-end reads apiece. TCRdb independently ran MiXCR on the 5' RACE reads; one entry per CDR3 protein. In the table there are around 1,000,000 distinct CDR3 sequences, approximately 26% of which are singletons. There are 15 residues in the CDR3. Germline assignment: CDR1 SEHNR and CDR2 FQNEAQ (reference sequence). The J segment lost 8 bases and the V segment lost 4 bases, leaving 11 bases of the junction unmatched. These data were also reused for a study on T cells of mothers and their children. Per that paper: Related and unrelated pairs show similar shaping of TCR recombination output by thymic selection.

This clonotype was sampled from a girl aged 2 to 9 in good health. The sample taken for sequencing was blood. The chain is built from TRBV7-9 and TRBJ2-1; 7 positions match TRBD2. The CDR3 region has the DNA TGTGCCAGCAGCTCCCCAGCGGGAATGGGCTATGAGCAGTTCTTC. Its protein product is CASSSPAGMGYEQFF.